Listed below are T cell receptor beta chains from one sample, sequenced in a study of T cell repertoires in cytomegalovirus infection. One entry per CDR3 protein, called by TCRdb with MiXCR from the reads. The sample lists approximately 550,000 distinct CDR3 sequences, 16% seen once, with 20% to 30% in the top ten. The sample taken for sequencing was CD8+ T cells from PBMCs. Receptor source: a human donor in good health (CMV status not recorded). Some clones in this sample may be carry-over from other donors' samples. Each CDR3 is given with its conserved first and last residue. The order of the fields is D gene, clone size, J gene, V gene, CDR3 protein, CDR3 DNA. D genes are given only for firm matches. Only part of the rows carry a size: once, few, many, or a class if the clone is expanded.

D: TRBD2; size: many; J: TRBJ2-1; V: TRBV28; CDR3: CASSLVGTRQNNEQFF; DNA: TGTGCCAGCAGTTTGGTCGGGACTAGACAGAACAATGAGCAGTTCTTC
D: .; size: many; J: TRBJ2-7; V: TRBV29-1; CDR3: CSVARDGAYEQYF; DNA: TGCAGCGTGGCCCGGGACGGGGCCTACGAGCAGTACTTC
D: TRBD1; size: few; J: TRBJ1-2; V: TRBV6-2/TRBV6-3; CDR3: CASRFLQGDGYTF; DNA: TGTGCCAGCAGGTTCCTACAGGGGGATGGCTACACCTTC
D: TRBD2; size: .; J: TRBJ2-1; V: TRBV2; CDR3: CARTTSGSDEQFF; DNA: TGTGCCAGAACGACTAGCGGTTCGGACGAGCAGTTCTTC
D: TRBD2; size: many; J: TRBJ2-1; V: TRBV7-9; CDR3: CASRSSGGASSYNEQFF; DNA: TGTGCCAGCAGATCTAGCGGGGGGGCGAGCTCCTACAATGAGCAGTTCTTC
D: TRBD2; size: .; J: TRBJ2-2; V: TRBV7-9; CDR3: CASRTSGSLTGELFF; DNA: TGTGCCAGCAGGACTAGCGGGAGTTTGACCGGGGAGCTGTTTTTT
D: TRBD1; size: many; J: TRBJ1-1; V: TRBV14; CDR3: CASSDRGMNTEAFF; DNA: TGTGCCAGCAGCGACAGGGGGATGAACACTGAAGCTTTCTTT
D: TRBD1; size: few; J: TRBJ2-7; V: TRBV19; CDR3: CASSSGRGLNEQYF; DNA: TGTGCCAGTAGTAGTGGCAGGGGGCTCAACGAGCAGTACTTC
D: .; size: few; J: TRBJ1-6; V: TRBV4-1; CDR3: CASSQDLVGVNSPLHF; DNA: TGCGCCAGCAGCCAAGATCTCGTGGGGGTTAATTCACCCCTCCACTTT
D: TRBD2; size: once; J: TRBJ2-7; V: TRBV28; CDR3: CASSPGLAGGKTYEQYF; DNA: TGTGCCAGCAGTCCGGGACTAGCGGGAGGGAAGACCTACGAGCAGTACTTC
D: .; size: .; J: TRBJ1-5; V: TRBV15; CDR3: CATSREYSNQPQHF; DNA: TGTGCCACCAGCAGAGAATATAGCAATCAGCCCCAGCATTTT
D: TRBD1; size: many; J: TRBJ2-7; V: TRBV28; CDR3: CASSLGPGQDPYEQYF; DNA: TGTGCCAGCAGTTTAGGTCCAGGACAGGACCCCTACGAGCAGTACTTC
D: TRBD1; size: few; J: TRBJ1-1; V: TRBV6-5; CDR3: CASSNRGLNTEAFF; DNA: TGTGCCAGCAGTAACAGGGGTTTGAACACTGAAGCTTTCTTT
D: .; size: many; J: TRBJ1-4; V: TRBV27; CDR3: CASSHLSDSPTNEKLFF; DNA: TGTGCCAGCAGTCACCTCTCCGACAGCCCAACTAATGAAAAACTGTTTTTT
D: .; size: .; J: TRBJ2-1; V: TRBV4-2; CDR3: CASSQDPGRGSEQFF; DNA: TGTGCCAGCAGCCAAGATCCAGGCAGGGGCAGTGAGCAGTTCTTC
D: TRBD2; size: .; J: TRBJ2-7; V: TRBV19; CDR3: CASSTRTSYHEQYF; DNA: TGTGCCAGTAGTACAAGGACTAGCTATCACGAGCAGTACTTC
D: TRBD1; size: many; J: TRBJ1-2; V: TRBV12-5; CDR3: CASGSRTGSESLGGYTF; DNA: TGTGCTAGTGGTTCTCGGACAGGGAGCGAGAGCTTAGGTGGCTACACCTTC
D: TRBD1; size: many; J: TRBJ2-7; V: TRBV7-9; CDR3: CASSYDRGGYEQYF; DNA: TGTGCCAGCAGCTATGACAGGGGAGGCTACGAGCAGTACTTC
D: .; size: few; J: TRBJ2-1; V: TRBV7-9; CDR3: CASSFGPSNEQFF; DNA: TGTGCCAGCAGTTTCGGGCCCAGCAATGAGCAGTTCTTC
D: .; size: few; J: TRBJ2-2; V: TRBV11-3; CDR3: CASSLEANTGELFF; DNA: TGTGCCAGCAGCTTAGAGGCGAACACCGGGGAGCTGTTTTTT
D: .; size: .; J: TRBJ2-2; V: TRBV9; CDR3: CASSVTAGWELFF; DNA: TGTGCCAGCAGCGTAACCGCCGGTTGGGAGCTGTTTTTT
D: TRBD2; size: many; J: TRBJ2-2; V: TRBV5-4; CDR3: CASSGASGRDTGELFF; DNA: TGTGCCAGCAGCGGTGCAAGCGGGAGGGACACCGGGGAGCTGTTTTTT
D: TRBD1; size: many; J: TRBJ1-1; V: TRBV7-9; CDR3: CASSLADRGDTEAFF; DNA: TGTGCCAGCAGCTTAGCCGACAGGGGGGACACTGAAGCTTTCTTT
D: TRBD1; size: .; J: TRBJ2-1; V: TRBV9; CDR3: CASSVGQGGNEQFF; DNA: TGTGCCAGCAGCGTCGGACAGGGAGGTAATGAGCAGTTCTTC
D: .; size: many; J: TRBJ1-2; V: TRBV7-2; CDR3: CASSLPPFYGYTF; DNA: TGTGCCAGCAGCTTACCCCCTTTCTATGGCTACACCTTC
D: .; size: many; J: TRBJ1-2; V: TRBV10-3; CDR3: CAISEQGRYGYTF; DNA: TGTGCCATCAGTGAACAGGGAAGATATGGCTACACCTTC
D: TRBD2; size: few; J: TRBJ2-3; V: TRBV10-3; CDR3: CATYSGGAINADTQYF; DNA: TGTGCCACTTATAGCGGGGGGGCCATCAATGCAGATACGCAGTATTTT
D: .; size: many; J: TRBJ2-7; V: TRBV6-2/TRBV6-3; CDR3: CASSYLVYEQYF; DNA: TGTGCCAGCAGTTATCTTGTCTACGAGCAGTACTTC
D: .; size: .; J: TRBJ2-2; V: TRBV5-5; CDR3: CASSQRQFTGELFF; DNA: TGTGCCAGCAGCCAGCGGCAATTCACCGGGGAGCTGTTTTTT
D: TRBD1; size: .; J: TRBJ1-1; V: TRBV7-9; CDR3: CASSLATGGGTEAFF; DNA: TGTGCCAGCAGCTTAGCCACAGGGGGTGGGACTGAAGCTTTCTTT
D: TRBD2; size: .; J: TRBJ2-2; V: TRBV4-1; CDR3: CASSQDRSGRANTGELFF; DNA: TGCGCCAGCAGCCAAGATCGGAGCGGGAGGGCCAACACCGGGGAGCTGTTTTTT
D: .; size: .; J: TRBJ2-3; V: TRBV27; CDR3: CASSWDGADTQYF; DNA: TGTGCCAGCAGTTGGGACGGGGCAGATACGCAGTATTTT
D: .; size: .; J: TRBJ2-7; V: TRBV6-1; CDR3: CASSAGIQGYEQYF; DNA: TGTGCCAGCAGTGCCGGGATCCAGGGTTACGAGCAGTACTTC
D: .; size: .; J: TRBJ2-3; V: TRBV4-1; CDR3: CASSQGPYTDTQYF; DNA: TGCGCCAGCAGCCAAGGTCCTTACACAGATACGCAGTATTTT
D: .; size: .; J: TRBJ2-7; V: TRBV11-2; CDR3: CASSSERGPTYEQYF; DNA: TGTGCCAGCAGCTCGGAACGGGGGCCTACCTACGAGCAGTACTTC
D: TRBD1; size: few; J: TRBJ1-4; V: TRBV5-5; CDR3: CASSLRDRGEEKLFF; DNA: TGTGCCAGCAGCCTAAGGGACAGGGGGGAGGAAAAACTGTTTTTT
D: .; size: many; J: TRBJ1-1; V: TRBV7-9; CDR3: CASSLGEGRVEAFF; DNA: TGTGCCAGCAGCTTAGGCGAGGGTCGGGTTGAAGCTTTCTTT
D: .; size: few; J: TRBJ1-1; V: TRBV4-1; CDR3: CASSPQGGKLDTEAFF; DNA: TGCGCCAGCAGCCCCCAGGGTGGGAAACTTGACACTGAAGCTTTCTTT
D: .; size: many; J: TRBJ2-7; V: TRBV28; CDR3: CASSSGQTGYEQYF; DNA: TGTGCCAGCAGTTCCGGACAGACGGGCTACGAGCAGTACTTC
D: TRBD1; size: many; J: TRBJ1-4; V: TRBV7-9; CDR3: CASSSGQGMTNEKLFF; DNA: TGTGCCAGCAGCTCCGGACAGGGGATGACTAATGAAAAACTGTTTTTT
D: TRBD2; size: .; J: TRBJ2-3; V: TRBV7-6; CDR3: CASGLSGGDTQYF; DNA: TGTGCCAGCGGTCTAAGCGGGGGAGATACGCAGTATTTT
D: TRBD2; size: few; J: TRBJ2-1; V: TRBV7-3; CDR3: CASSPPRGRDNEQFF; DNA: TGTGCCAGCAGCCCTCCACGCGGGAGGGATAATGAGCAGTTCTTC
D: .; size: few; J: TRBJ2-1; V: TRBV2; CDR3: CASNGNEQFF; DNA: TGTGCCAGCAATGGCAATGAGCAGTTCTTC
D: TRBD1; size: .; J: TRBJ2-2; V: TRBV5-6; CDR3: CASSPQFRGRPNTGELFF; DNA: TGTGCCAGCAGCCCACAATTCAGGGGGCGGCCGAACACCGGGGAGCTGTTTTTT
D: .; size: few; J: TRBJ2-3; V: TRBV18; CDR3: CASSPPAREPGTDTQYF; DNA: TGTGCCAGCTCACCACCTGCCCGGGAACCGGGCACAGATACGCAGTATTTT
D: TRBD1; size: few; J: TRBJ2-7; V: TRBV27; CDR3: CASGQGATYEQYF; DNA: TGTGCCAGTGGACAGGGGGCCACCTACGAGCAGTACTTC
D: .; size: few; J: TRBJ1-5; V: TRBV28; CDR3: CASSLDRSYSNQPQHF; DNA: TGTGCCAGCAGTTTGGACCGTTCTTATAGCAATCAGCCCCAGCATTTT
D: .; size: many; J: TRBJ2-1; V: TRBV7-6; CDR3: CASSLGVYEQFF; DNA: TGTGCCAGCAGCTTAGGGGTCTATGAGCAGTTCTTC
D: .; size: .; J: TRBJ1-1; V: TRBV9; CDR3: CASSVALNTEAFF; DNA: TGTGCCAGCAGCGTAGCGTTAAACACTGAAGCTTTCTTT
D: .; size: many; J: TRBJ2-7; V: TRBV7-9; CDR3: CASSPRDFFYEQYF; DNA: TGTGCCAGCAGCCCCCGGGACTTTTTCTACGAGCAGTACTTC
D: TRBD1; size: few; J: TRBJ2-3; V: TRBV19; CDR3: CASTTRPGQGLDTQYF; DNA: TGTGCCAGTACCACCCGGCCGGGACAGGGTTTAGATACGCAGTATTTT
D: .; size: few; J: TRBJ1-2; V: TRBV18; CDR3: CASFDSYGYTF; DNA: TGTGCCAGCTTCGACAGCTATGGCTACACCTTC
D: .; size: few; J: TRBJ1-1; V: TRBV5-4; CDR3: CASSTAENTEAFF; DNA: TGTGCCAGCAGCACTGCAGAGAACACTGAAGCTTTCTTT
D: TRBD1; size: few; J: TRBJ1-1; V: TRBV28; CDR3: CASSLDRGFVPEAFF; DNA: TGTGCCAGCAGTCTGGACAGGGGGTTCGTCCCTGAAGCTTTCTTT